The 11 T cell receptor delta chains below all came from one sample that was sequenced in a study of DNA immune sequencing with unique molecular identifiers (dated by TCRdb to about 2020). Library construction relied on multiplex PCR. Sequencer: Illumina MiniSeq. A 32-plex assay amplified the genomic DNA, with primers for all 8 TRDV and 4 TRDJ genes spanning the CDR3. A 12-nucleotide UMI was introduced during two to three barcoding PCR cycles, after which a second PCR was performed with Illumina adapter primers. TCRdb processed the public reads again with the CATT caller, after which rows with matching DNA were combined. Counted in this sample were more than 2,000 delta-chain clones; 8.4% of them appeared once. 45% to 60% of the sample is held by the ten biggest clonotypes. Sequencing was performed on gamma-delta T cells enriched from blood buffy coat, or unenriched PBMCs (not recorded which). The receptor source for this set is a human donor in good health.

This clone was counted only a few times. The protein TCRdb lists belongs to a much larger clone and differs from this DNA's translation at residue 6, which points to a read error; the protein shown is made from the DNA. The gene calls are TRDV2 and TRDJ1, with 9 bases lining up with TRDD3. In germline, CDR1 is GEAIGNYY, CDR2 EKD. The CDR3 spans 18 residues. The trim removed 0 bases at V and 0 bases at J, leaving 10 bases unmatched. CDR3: CACDTEAGGSQYTDKLIF. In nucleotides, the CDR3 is TGTGCCTGTGACACCGAGGCTGGGGGATCCCAGTACACCGATAAACTCATCTTT.

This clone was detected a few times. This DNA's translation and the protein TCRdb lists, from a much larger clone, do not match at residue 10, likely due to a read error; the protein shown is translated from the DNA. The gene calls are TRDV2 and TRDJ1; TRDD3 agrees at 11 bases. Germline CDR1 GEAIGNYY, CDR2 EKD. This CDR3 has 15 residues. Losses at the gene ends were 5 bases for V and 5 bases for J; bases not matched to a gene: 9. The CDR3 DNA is TGTGCCTGTGCCCAACTGGGGGATAGGGAAGATAAACTCATCTTT. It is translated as CACAQLGDREDKLIF.

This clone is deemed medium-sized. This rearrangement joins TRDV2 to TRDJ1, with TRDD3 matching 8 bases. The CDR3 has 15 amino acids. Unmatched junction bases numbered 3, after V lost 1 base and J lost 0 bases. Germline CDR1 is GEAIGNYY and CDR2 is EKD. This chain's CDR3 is CACDTLGEHTDKLIF. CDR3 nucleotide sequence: TGTGCCTGTGACACTCTGGGGGAACACACCGATAAACTCATCTTT.

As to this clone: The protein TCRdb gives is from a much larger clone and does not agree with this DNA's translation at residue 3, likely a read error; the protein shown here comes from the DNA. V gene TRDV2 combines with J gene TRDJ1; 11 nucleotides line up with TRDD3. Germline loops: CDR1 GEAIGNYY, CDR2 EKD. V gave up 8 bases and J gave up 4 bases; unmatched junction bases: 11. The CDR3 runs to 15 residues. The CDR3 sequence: CAYAQLGDRDDKLIF. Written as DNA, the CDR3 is TGTGCCTATGCCCAACTGGGGGATAGGGACGATAAACTCATCTTT.

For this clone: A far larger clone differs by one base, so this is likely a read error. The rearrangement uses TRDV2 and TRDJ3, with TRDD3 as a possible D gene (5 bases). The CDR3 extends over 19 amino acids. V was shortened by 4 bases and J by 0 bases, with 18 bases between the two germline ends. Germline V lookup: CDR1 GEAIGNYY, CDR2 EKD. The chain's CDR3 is CACDDTWGRSSWDTRQMFF. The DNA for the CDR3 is TGTGCCTGTGATGATACTTGGGGACGTAGCTCCTGGGACACCCGACAGATGTTTTTC.

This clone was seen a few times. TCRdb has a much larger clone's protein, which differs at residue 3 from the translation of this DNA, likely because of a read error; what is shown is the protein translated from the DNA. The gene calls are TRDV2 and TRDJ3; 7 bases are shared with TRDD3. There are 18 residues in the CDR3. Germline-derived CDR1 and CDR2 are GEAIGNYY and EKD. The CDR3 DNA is TGTGCCCGTGACAAAATACTGGGGAGCTCCTGGGACACCCGACAGATGTTTTTC. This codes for CARDKILGSSWDTRQMFF.

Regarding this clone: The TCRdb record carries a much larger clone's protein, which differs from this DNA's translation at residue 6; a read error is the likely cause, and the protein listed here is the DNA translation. CDR3 protein: CACAQQGDRDDKLIF. For the CDR3, the DNA is TGTGCCTGTGCCCAACAGGGGGATAGGGACGATAAACTCATCTTT. The chain couples TRDV2 to TRDJ1; 8 bases match TRDD3. The J segment lost 4 bases and the V segment lost 5 bases, leaving 11 bases of the junction unmatched. In germline, CDR1 is GEAIGNYY, CDR2 EKD. CDR3 length: 15 amino acids.

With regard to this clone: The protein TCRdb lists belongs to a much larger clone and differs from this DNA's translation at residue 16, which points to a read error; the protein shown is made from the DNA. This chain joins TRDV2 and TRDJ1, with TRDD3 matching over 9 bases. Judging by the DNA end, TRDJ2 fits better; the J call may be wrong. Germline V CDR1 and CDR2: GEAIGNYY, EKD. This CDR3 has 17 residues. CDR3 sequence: CACDTLGDGKYTDKLFF. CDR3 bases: TGTGCCTGTGACACTCTGGGGGATGGAAAGTACACCGATAAACTCTTCTTT.

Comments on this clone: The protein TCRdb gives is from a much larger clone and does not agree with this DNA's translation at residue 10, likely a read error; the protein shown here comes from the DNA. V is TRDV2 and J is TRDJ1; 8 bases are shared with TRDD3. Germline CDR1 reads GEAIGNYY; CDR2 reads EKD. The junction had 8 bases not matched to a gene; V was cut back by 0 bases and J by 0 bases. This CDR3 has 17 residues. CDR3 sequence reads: CACDTLTGGQDTDKLIF. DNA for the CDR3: TGTGCCTGTGACACCTTAACTGGGGGGCAAGACACCGATAAACTCATCTTT.

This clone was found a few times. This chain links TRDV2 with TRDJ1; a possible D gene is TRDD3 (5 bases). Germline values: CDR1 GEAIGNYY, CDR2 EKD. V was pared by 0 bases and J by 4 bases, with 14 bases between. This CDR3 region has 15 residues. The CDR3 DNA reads TGTGCCTGTGACACCGTAGGGGAGGGCGGCGATAAACTCATCTTT. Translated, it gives CACDTVGEGGDKLIF.

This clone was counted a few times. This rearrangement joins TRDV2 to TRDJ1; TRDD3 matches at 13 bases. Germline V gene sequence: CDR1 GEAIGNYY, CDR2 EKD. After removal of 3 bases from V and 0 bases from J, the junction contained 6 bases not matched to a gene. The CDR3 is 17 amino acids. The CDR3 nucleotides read TGTGCCTGTGACTCCGTACTGGGGGATACGAACACCGATAAACTCATCTTT. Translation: CACDSVLGDTNTDKLIF.